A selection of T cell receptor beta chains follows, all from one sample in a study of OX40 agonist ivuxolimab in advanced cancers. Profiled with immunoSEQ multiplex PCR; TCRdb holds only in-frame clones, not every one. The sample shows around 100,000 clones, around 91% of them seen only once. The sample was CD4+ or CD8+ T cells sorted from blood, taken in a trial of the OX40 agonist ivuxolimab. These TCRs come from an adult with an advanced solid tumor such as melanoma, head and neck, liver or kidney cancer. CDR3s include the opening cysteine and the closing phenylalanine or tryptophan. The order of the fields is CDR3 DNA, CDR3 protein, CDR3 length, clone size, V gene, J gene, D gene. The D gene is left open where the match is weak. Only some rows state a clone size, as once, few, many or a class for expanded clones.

TGTGCCAGCAGTCTTACAAAATCGGGCAATCAGCCCCAGCATTTT	CASSLTKSGNQPQHF	15	NA	TRBV6-5	TRBJ1-5	NA
TGTGCCAGCAGCCCCGGGCCGAGAGAGACCCAGTACTTC	CASSPGPRETQYF	13	NA	TRBV7-6	TRBJ2-5	NA
TGTGCCAGCACCCCCGGGGACGAGCAGTACTTC	CASTPGDEQYF	11	NA	TRBV7-9	TRBJ2-7	NA
TGTGCCAGCAGTGCATCGGGTGGTCCAGATACGCAGTATTTT	CASSASGGPDTQYF	14	few	TRBV6-1	TRBJ2-3	NA
TGCGCCAGCAGCTTGGATCGGGCCGGAACGCAGTACTTC	CASSLDRAGTQYF	13	NA	TRBV5-1	TRBJ2-7	NA
TGTGCCAGCACCAAAGGGGGAGTTACGCAGTATTTT	CASTKGGVTQYF	12	few	TRBV7-6	TRBJ2-3	NA
TGTGCCAGCAGTGAGGGGAAGAGCTCCTACAATGAGCAGTTCTTC	CASSEGKSSYNEQFF	15	NA	TRBV2	TRBJ2-1	NA
TGTGCCATCGGGGAGAACACCGGGGAGCTGTTTTTT	CAIGENTGELFF	12	NA	TRBV10-3	TRBJ2-2	NA
TGTGCCAGCAGCCCCCTTGGGACAGCCCACATTCAGTACTTC	CASSPLGTAHIQYF	14	NA	TRBV7-9	TRBJ2-4	TRBD1
TGCGCCAGCAGCTCCTTAACAGGGCCCGGCTACACCTTC	CASSSLTGPGYTF	13	NA	TRBV5-1	TRBJ1-2	NA
TGTGCCAGCAGCTTGAGGACCTCCTTCAATGAAAAACTGTTTTTT	CASSLRTSFNEKLFF	15	NA	TRBV5-4	TRBJ1-4	NA
TGTGCCAGCAGGCGAACGACAGGTTATAGCAATCAGCCCCAGCATTTT	CASRRTTGYSNQPQHF	16	NA	TRBV27	TRBJ1-5	NA
TGTGCCAGCAGCTCCACCCCCAACTATGGCTACACCTTC	CASSSTPNYGYTF	13	NA	TRBV6-5	TRBJ1-2	NA
TGCGCCAGCAGCTTGGTTCCGGGGGGGCAGGCTGAGCAGTTCTTC	CASSLVPGGQAEQFF	15	NA	TRBV5-1	TRBJ2-1	TRBD2
TGTGCCAGCAGCTTAGGACCAACTCCAAATCAGCCCCAGCATTTT	CASSLGPTPNQPQHF	15	NA	TRBV7-8	TRBJ1-5	NA
TGCGCCAGCAGCTTGGCGGGAGTCTTCAATGAGCAGTTCTTC	CASSLAGVFNEQFF	14	NA	TRBV5-1	TRBJ2-1	NA
TGTGCCAGCAGCCAAGGGACAAACACCGGGGAGCTGTTTTTT	CASSQGTNTGELFF	14	NA	TRBV27	TRBJ2-2	NA
TGTGCCTGGAGTCTGCGAGGGAGGGTACTGGCCTCTGGAAACACCATATATTTT	CAWSLRGRVLASGNTIYF	18	NA	TRBV30	TRBJ1-3	NA
TGTGCCAGCTCACCGACAGGGCGATGGGACGAGCAGTACTTC	CASSPTGRWDEQYF	14	NA	TRBV18	TRBJ2-7	TRBD1
TGTGCCAGCAGCCCCCACCAATACGAGCAGTACTTC	CASSPHQYEQYF	12	NA	TRBV7-2	TRBJ2-7	NA
TGCGCCAGCACAATCACCGGGACAGGGAACACTGAAGCTTTCTTT	CASTITGTGNTEAFF	15	few	TRBV5-1	TRBJ1-1	TRBD1
TGTGCCAGCAGCAATGTAATGGGATCTGGTTCACCCCTCCACTTT	CASSNVMGSGSPLHF	15	NA	TRBV6-1	TRBJ1-6	NA
TGCGCCAGCAGCCCAGGACAGGGGGCATCTGAAGCTTTCTTT	CASSPGQGASEAFF	14	NA	TRBV5-1	TRBJ1-1	TRBD1
TGCGCCAGCAGCCCCGGACAGCGAAATGAAAAACTGTTTTTT	CASSPGQRNEKLFF	14	NA	TRBV5-1	TRBJ1-4	NA
TGTGCCAGCAGCATAGGGGGGGCAGGACACCAAGAGACCCAGTACTTC	CASSIGGAGHQETQYF	16	NA	TRBV11-2	TRBJ2-5	NA
TGTGCCATCAGTGTTGACAGGGGCGGCTCTGAAGCTTTCTTT	CAISVDRGGSEAFF	14	NA	TRBV10-3	TRBJ1-1	TRBD1
TGTGCCAGCAGCGCCAGGACAGCTCAACCGCAGTATTTT	CASSARTAQPQYF	13	once	TRBV14	TRBJ2-3	NA
TGTGCCAGCAGCTTAGTCACGGGCTACGAGCAGTACTTC	CASSLVTGYEQYF	13	NA	TRBV7-8	TRBJ2-7	NA
TGTGCCAGCAGTGGGACAGGGGAGGTTGAAGGCTACACCTTC	CASSGTGEVEGYTF	14	NA	TRBV2	TRBJ1-2	TRBD1
TGCGCCAGCAGCTCGTCAGGGATAACAGATGGCTACACCTTC	CASSSSGITDGYTF	14	NA	TRBV5-1	TRBJ1-2	NA
TGCAGTGCTCTCGGGACCGAAGCTTTCTTT	CSALGTEAFF	10	NA	TRBV20-1	TRBJ1-1	NA
TGTGCCTGGACTAGCGGCTACGAGCAGTACTTC	CAWTSGYEQYF	11	NA	TRBV30	TRBJ2-7	TRBD2
TGTGCCTGGAGTTTGCTTCGGGCAGCGAACTATGGCTACACCTTC	CAWSLLRAANYGYTF	15	once	TRBV30	TRBJ1-2	NA
TGTGCCAGTAGTAAACAGGGGGCAGAGGAGACCCAGTACTTC	CASSKQGAEETQYF	14	NA	TRBV19	TRBJ2-5	TRBD1
TGTGCCAGTAGTATAGGGGGCGGGAACACCGGGGAGCTGTTTTTT	CASSIGGGNTGELFF	15	NA	TRBV19	TRBJ2-2	NA
TGTGCCAGTAGCCCCGTGAGTCGGGCGAATGAGCAGTTCTTC	CASSPVSRANEQFF	14	NA	TRBV19	TRBJ2-1	NA
TGTGCCAGCAGCTTAAGGACCGGCACAGATACGCAGTATTTT	CASSLRTGTDTQYF	14	NA	TRBV5-4	TRBJ2-3	NA
TGCGCCAGCAGCCTACGGACAGGGGGAACGAACACTGAAGCTTTCTTT	CASSLRTGGTNTEAFF	16	NA	TRBV5-1	TRBJ1-1	TRBD1
TGTGCCAGCAGTTATGGAGGGACCCCCAATGAAAAACTGTTTTTT	CASSYGGTPNEKLFF	15	NA	TRBV6-5	TRBJ1-4	NA
TGTGCCAGCAGTTTAAAAGGGGAGGGGCACTATGGCTACACCTTC	CASSLKGEGHYGYTF	15	NA	TRBV28	TRBJ1-2	NA
TGTGCCAGCAGCGAAGGGTATAGCAATCAGCCCCAGCATTTT	CASSEGYSNQPQHF	14	NA	TRBV2	TRBJ1-5	NA